These 27 T cell receptor beta chains were sequenced from one sample in a study of vaccination effects on CD4 cells after COVID-19 (dated 2022 in TCRdb). These receptors' antigens are unknown. Library preparation used the immunoSEQ multiplex PCR assay. Not all clones reach the TCRdb copy of this immuneACCESS table, which keeps in-frame sequences only. Checked studies attribute under half of the gap to unresolved V genes and leave the rest unexplained. This sample gives about 73,000 clones in total; 78% of them show up just once. Roughly a tenth of the sample comes from the top ten. To identify antigen-specific CD4+ T cell clonotypes by their expansion, the ViraFEST assay first stimulated PBMC with viral peptide pools and then applied TCR sequencing. After about 9 days of culture, CD4+ T cells were isolated with the EasySep CD4+ T cell isolation kit. The absence of prior SARS-CoV-2 infection in healthy vaccine recipients was confirmed by negative nucleocapsid antibodies before and after vaccination.

Here the sequenced sample was CD4+ T cells from PBMCs cultured with SARS-CoV-2 spike peptides, taken before COVID-19 vaccination. Reading the label with the study, this specimen's cell subset or site is: SARS-CoV-2 spike overlapping peptide pool stimulation. These receptors originate from a human donor who received a COVID-19 vaccine.

The CDR3 DNA reads as TGTGCCAGCAGCGGAGGGGGCCTCCTCAACACCGGGGAGCTGTTTTTT. Its translation is CASSGGGLLNTGELFF. The rearrangement joins TRBV5-4 to TRBJ2-2; D is perhaps TRBD1 (7 bases). V lost 4 bases and J lost 2, with 15 bases in between. The CDR3 length is 16 residues. Germline CDR1 reads SGHNT; CDR2 reads YYREEE (reference sequence). Drawing the rest from reference TRBV5-4 and TRBJ2-2, the complete variable domain is ETGVTQSPTHLIKTRGQQVTLRCSSQSGHNTVSWYQQALGQGPQFIFQYYREEENGRGNFPPRFSGLQFPNYSSELNVNALELDDSALYLCASSGGGLLNTGELFFGEGSRLTVL.

This clone was seen once. The chain recombines TRBV27 with TRBJ2-3; D unclear. The ends were cut back, 3 bases at V and 0 bases at J, with 13 bases in the middle. CDR3 size: 16 residues. The V gene's germline CDR1 is MNHEY and CDR2 SMNVEV (reference sequence). The CDR3 nucleotides read TGTGCCAGCAGTTTCTTTCTATCAATCAGCACAGATACGCAGTATTTT. Translated: CASSFFLSISTDTQYF.

The V and J genes are TRBV12-3 or TRBV12-4 and TRBJ1-1; D is unresolved. Trimming took 6 bases from V and 0 from J, leaving 2 bases between them. The CDR3 length is 11 residues. The CDR3, as DNA: TGTGCCAGCAGGCTGAACACTGAAGCTTTCTTT. Residues: CASRLNTEAFF.

V and J are TRBV3-1 (or the pseudogene TRBV3-2) and TRBJ2-1, with D perhaps being TRBD1 or TRBD2 (5 bases each). The CDR3 is made up of 13 amino acids. Germline V gives CDR1 LGHDT, CDR2 YNNKEL (reference sequence). V was cut by 5 bases and J by 12 bases, with 17 bases left in between. CDR3 loop: CASSYRTGDGQFF. DNA for the CDR3: TGTGCCAGCAGCTACCGAACTGGGGACGGGCAGTTCTTC.

The genes are TRBV30 and TRBJ2-7; 7 nucleotides line up with TRBD2. Germline CDR1 reads GTSNPN; CDR2 reads SVGIG (reference sequence). This CDR3 has 14 residues. V lost 2 bases, J lost 2 bases, and 6 bases stayed unmatched. The CDR3 DNA is TGTGCCTGGAGTCCCGGGGGGTGGACCTACGAGCAGTACGTC. This gives the protein CAWSPGGWTYEQYV.

The chain links TRBV6-2 or TRBV6-3 to TRBJ1-2; 7 nucleotides match TRBD1. In germline, CDR1 is MNHEY, CDR2 SVGEGT. The V and J ends lost 6 bases and 5 bases, in that order; junction bases with no gene match: 12. The CDR3 loop spans 15 amino acids. The CDR3 coding sequence is TGTGCCAGCAGCCCAATCTGGACAGGAGAATATGGCTACACCTTC. As protein: CASSPIWTGEYGYTF.

In this sample, this clone turned up once. The chain couples TRBV19 to TRBJ2-2, with D possibly being TRBD2 (5 bases). CDR3 length: 13 residues. The germline V gene encodes CDR1 LNHDA and CDR2 SQIVND (reference sequence). V dropped 6 bases and J dropped 1 base, with 6 bases sitting between them. The CDR3 is CASRRVNTGELFF. The CDR3 nucleotides read TGTGCCAGTAGGCGGGTGAACACCGGGGAGCTGTTTTTT.

There are a few counts of this clone. The chain carries TRBV7-3 and TRBJ2-1, with TRBD1 matching 7 bases. The CDR3 loop spans 13 amino acids. From germline, CDR1 is SGHTA and CDR2 FQGTGA. V was clipped by 4 bases and J by 5 bases; unmatched bases: 2. The CDR3 loop reads CASSSDRDNEQFF. The CDR3 DNA is TGTGCCAGCAGCTCCGACAGGGACAATGAGCAGTTCTTC.

The count of this clone is one. The rearrangement links TRBV11-2 to TRBJ1-1; D not certain. This CDR3 is built from 15 residues. V was cut by 2 bases and J by 5 bases, with 15 bases left in between. Germline V lookup: CDR1 SGHAT, CDR2 FQNNGV. CDR3: CASSLTPVRGTEAFF. CDR3 DNA sequence: TGTGCCAGCAGCTTAACCCCCGTCCGGGGTACTGAAGCTTTCTTT.

The chain combines TRBV5-3 with TRBJ2-5; D remains ambiguous. TRBV5-3 is sorted into the ORF group, with uncertain function. The CDR3 contains 15 residues. The V and J ends lost 0 bases and 2 bases respectively, with 11 bases between them. CDR3 sequence (DNA): TGTGCCAGAAGCTTGGGCGGTTTTTCACAAGAGACCCAGTACTTC. Protein sequence: CARSLGGFSQETQYF.

The table lists this clone with a few counts. This chain links TRBV5-1 with TRBJ2-5; D may match TRBD1 or TRBD2 (6 bases each). The length of the CDR3 is 15 residues. The V end was cut by 7 bases, the J end by 7 bases, with 23 bases between. Germline loops: CDR1 SGHRS, CDR2 YFSETQ. CDR3 nucleotide sequence: TGCGCCAGCTACTCCGGCAGGGGAGGTGAGTGGACCCAGTACTTC. Translating it yields CASYSGRGGEWTQYF.

V gene TRBV2 combines with J gene TRBJ1-5; D remains unclear. The CDR3 has 15 residues. Germline CDR1 reads SNHLY; CDR2 reads FYNNEI. V lost 2 bases, J lost 0 bases, and 8 bases lay in between. Here the CDR3 DNA reads TGTGCCAGCAGTGAAAGTGGGATTAGCAATCAGCCCCAGCATTTT. Translation: CASSESGISNQPQHF. The whole variable domain, filled in from reference TRBV2 and TRBJ1-5, reads EPEVTQTPSHQVTQMGQEVILRCVPISNHLYFYWYRQILGQKVEFLVSFYNNEISEKSEIFDDQFSVERPDGSNFTLKIRSTKLEDSAMYFCASSESGISNQPQHFGDGTRLSIL.

This clone turned up a few times. The J gene is TRBJ1-2, the V gene TRBV19; TRBD1 might be the D (5 bases). V lost 6 bases to trimming and J lost 4 bases, with 15 bases between them. Germline values: CDR1 LNHDA, CDR2 SQIVND (reference sequence). The length of the CDR3 is 14 residues. CDR3 amino acids: CASSPSGEGYGYTF. The CDR3 nucleotides read TGTGCCAGTAGCCCGTCGGGGGAGGGCTATGGCTACACCTTC.

V gene TRBV5-1 combines with J gene TRBJ2-5; perhaps TRBD1 as D (6 bases). This CDR3 region has 14 residues. Germline lookup yields CDR1 SGHRS and CDR2 YFSETQ. V was cut by 3 bases and J by 2 bases, with 11 bases left in between. The CDR3 spells CASSSGQQQETQYF. CDR3 nucleotides: TGCGCCAGCAGCTCAGGACAGCAACAAGAGACCCAGTACTTC.

There are a few counts of this clone. The V call is TRBV10-3, the J call TRBJ1-4; possible D gene TRBD1, 6 bases. The germline gives CDR1 ENHRY, CDR2 SYGVKD. Deletions cut 5 bases from V and 0 bases from J, with 13 bases between. The CDR3 totals 16 residues. CDR3 sequence reads: CAISRQGPSTNEKLFF. CDR3 nucleotides: TGTGCCATCAGTCGGCAGGGGCCCTCAACTAATGAAAAACTGTTTTTT.

This clone was recorded a few times. The CDR3: CASSWQANYGYTF. The DNA for the CDR3 is TGTGCCAGTAGTTGGCAAGCTAACTATGGCTACACCTTC. This chain uses TRBV19 with TRBJ1-2; D remains ambiguous. The CDR3 is 13 residues long. In germline, CDR1 is LNHDA, CDR2 SQIVND (reference sequence). The V gene lost 5 bases and the J gene lost 0 bases, with 7 bases spanning the gap.

J is TRBJ2-5 and V is TRBV7-2, with 9 bases matching TRBD2. This CDR3 region has 16 residues. V was pared by 3 bases and J by 1 base, with 6 bases of the junction left unmatched. Per germline, CDR1 SGHTA and CDR2 FQGNSA. CDR3 nucleotides: TGTGCCAGCAGCTTTTATAGCGGGGGCACCCAAGAGACCCAGTACTTC. Its translation is CASSFYSGGTQETQYF.

CDR3 region: CASSWTSFYEQYV. The CDR3 DNA is TGTGCCAGCAGTTGGACAAGTTTCTACGAGCAGTACGTC. This sequence joins TRBV6-6 and TRBJ2-7; possibly TRBD1 for D (5 bases). The CDR3 totals 13 residues. V dropped 4 bases and J dropped 3 bases, with 10 bases sitting between them. The germline V gene encodes CDR1 MNHNY and CDR2 SVGAGI (reference sequence).

This chain links TRBV4-2 with TRBJ2-2, with D possibly matching TRBD1 (6 bases). Deletions cut 4 bases from V and 1 base from J, with 10 bases between. Germline values: CDR1 LGHNA, CDR2 YNFKEQ. CDR3 length: 15 residues. The CDR3 nucleotides read TGTGCCAGCAGCCTACCGGGACAGAACACCGGGGAGCTGTTTTTT. Amino acid sequence: CASSLPGQNTGELFF.

Only a few counts were recorded for this clone. The V gene is TRBV1, the J gene TRBJ2-3; the table's D call TRBD1 went unverified against the DNA. TRBV1 is shown as a pseudogene. This CDR3 has 15 residues. The CDR3 DNA reads TGCACCAGCAGCCAAGAGCCGGTAGTCAGGGATACGCAGTATTTT. Encoded protein: CTSSQEPVVRDTQYF.

This clone has only a few counts. The CDR3 region is CASSRDLDTEAFF. CDR3 nucleotide sequence: TGCGCCAGCAGCAGGGATTTGGACACTGAAGCTTTCTTT. The chain combines TRBV10-1 with TRBJ1-1; D perhaps matches TRBD1 (5 bases). The V gene lost 6 bases and the J gene lost 3 bases, with 11 bases spanning the gap. This CDR3 spans 13 amino acids. Per the germline V gene, CDR1 is WNHNN and CDR2 is SYGVQD (reference sequence).

The chain uses TRBV29-1 and TRBJ2-4; 9 bases are a match to TRBD1. The junction had 1 base not matched to a gene; V was cut back by 6 bases and J by 7 bases. CDR1 and CDR2 (germline): SQVTM, ANQGSEA. CDR3 size: 11 residues. CDR3 bases: TGCAGCGTCGACAGGGGGAACATTCAGTACTTC. It yields the protein CSVDRGNIQYF.

This clone has more than one count but fewer than ten. In DNA, the CDR3 is TGTGCCACCAGTGATTCAAGGACGAATCAGCCCCAGCATTTT. It codes for CATSDSRTNQPQHF. The V call is TRBV24-1, the J call TRBJ1-5; D gene ambiguous. Per the germline V gene, CDR1 is KGHDR and CDR2 is SFDVKD. The CDR3 loop spans 14 amino acids. V shed 2 bases and J shed 4 bases, with 8 bases lying between them.

The chain uses TRBV19 and TRBJ1-5, with a possible D match to TRBD1 (5 bases). Germline V lookup: CDR1 LNHDA, CDR2 SQIVND (reference sequence). V was trimmed by 8 bases and J by 6 bases, leaving 14 bases between them. The CDR3 loop spans 13 amino acids. Written as DNA, the CDR3 is TGTGCCAGTGGAATCCAGGGTGGTCAGCCCCAGCATTTT. It specifies CASGIQGGQPQHF.

CDR3 sequence reads: CASSERDRAVAGYTF. The DNA of the CDR3 is TGTGCCAGTAGTGAACGGGACAGGGCAGTTGCGGGCTACACCTTC. The V and J genes are TRBV19 and TRBJ1-2, with 9 bases lining up with TRBD1. Unmatched junction bases numbered 12, after V lost 5 bases and J lost 8 bases. The germline V gene encodes CDR1 LNHDA and CDR2 SQIVND (reference sequence). The CDR3 consists of 15 residues.

This clone was observed a handful of times. The gene calls are TRBV6-2 or TRBV6-3 and TRBJ2-4; weak D call: TRBD2 (5 bases). The germline V gene encodes CDR1 MNHEY and CDR2 SVGEGT. V lost 5 bases, J lost 9 bases, and 14 bases lay in between. The CDR3 contains 13 residues. CDR3 sequence (DNA): TGTGCCAGCAGTCGAAAGGAAGGAGGCATTCAGTACTTC. Protein: CASSRKEGGIQYF.

The chain uses TRBV28 and TRBJ2-7; 7 bases are a match to TRBD2. Per germline, CDR1 MDHEN and CDR2 SYDVKM. Germline trimming cut 5 bases from V and 7 bases from J; bases unmatched to any gene: 11. The CDR3 spans 14 residues. The CDR3 nucleotides are TGTGCCAGCAGTACCTTTCGGGGGGTAGGGGAGCAGTACGTC. Its protein product is CASSTFRGVGEQYV.